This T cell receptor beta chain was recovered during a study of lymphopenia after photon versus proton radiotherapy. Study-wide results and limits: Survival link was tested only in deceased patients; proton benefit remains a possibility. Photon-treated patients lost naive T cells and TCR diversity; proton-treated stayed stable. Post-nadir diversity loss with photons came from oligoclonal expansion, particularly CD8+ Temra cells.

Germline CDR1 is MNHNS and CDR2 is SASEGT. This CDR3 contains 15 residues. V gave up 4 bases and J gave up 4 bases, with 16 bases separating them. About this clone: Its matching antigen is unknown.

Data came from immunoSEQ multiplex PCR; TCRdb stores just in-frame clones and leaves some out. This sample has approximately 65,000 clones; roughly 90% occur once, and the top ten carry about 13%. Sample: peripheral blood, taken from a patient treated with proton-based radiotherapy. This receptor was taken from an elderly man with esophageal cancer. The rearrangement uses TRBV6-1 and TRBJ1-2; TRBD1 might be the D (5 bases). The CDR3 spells CASSVKGLFSYGYTF. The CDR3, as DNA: TGTGCCAGCAGTGTTAAGGGGCTATTTAGCTATGGCTACACCTTC.